The 23 T cell receptor beta chains below were found in one sample sequenced in a study of blood T cell repertoires in COVID-19. Using immunoSEQ multiplex PCR, the repertoire was profiled, and TCRdb retains in-frame clones only, with some absent. The sample includes 130,000 to 150,000 clones, approximately 80% of them seen just once. Sequencing was performed on peripheral blood. The receptor set was obtained from a man in his sixties with active or convalescent COVID-19.

This clone was observed once. The chain combines TRBV28 with TRBJ2-4; TRBD2 aligns across 11 bases. The junction had 14 bases not matched to a gene; V was cut back by 7 bases and J by 12 bases. CDR1 is MDHEN and CDR2 is SYDVKM in the germline V gene. The CDR3 is 15 amino acids. The CDR3 loop reads CASTRTSGLMGNQYF. For the CDR3, the DNA is TGTGCCAGCACCCGGACTAGCGGGCTTATGGGGAATCAGTACTTC.

Relative to its sample, this clone is medium-sized (0.01 to 0.1%). The chain has TRBV5-5 and TRBJ1-2; D is unresolved. The CDR3 runs 15 residues. Looked up from germline, CDR1 is SGHKS and CDR2 is YYEKEE (reference sequence). V dropped 5 bases and J dropped 3 bases, with 17 bases sitting between them. This CDR3 is CASSSPQRSDYGYTF. The CDR3 coding sequence is TGTGCCAGCAGTTCCCCCCAAAGATCGGACTATGGCTACACCTTC.

This sequence joins TRBV11-2 and TRBJ2-1; D not resolved. Between the trimmed V and J ends, which lost 4 bases and 4 bases, there was a span of 14 bases. This CDR3 contains 15 residues. Per the germline V gene, CDR1 is SGHAT and CDR2 is FQNNGV. This CDR3 is CASSYLSPEYNEQFF. The CDR3 DNA sequence: TGTGCCAGCAGCTACCTAAGCCCGGAGTACAATGAGCAGTTCTTC.

The chain recombines TRBV18 with TRBJ2-2, with 7 nucleotides matching TRBD2. Germline CDR1 and CDR2: KGHSH and LQKENI. V lost 8 bases, J lost 1 base, and 10 bases stayed unmatched. The CDR3 is 16 residues long. In nucleotides, the CDR3 is TGTGCCAGCGCCCGGTGGACTAGGGGGAACACCGGGGAGCTGTTTTTT. The encoded protein is CASARWTRGNTGELFF.

The sample holds a few counts of this clone. The rearrangement uses TRBV7-9 and TRBJ2-7; TRBD1 might be the D (6 bases). Trimming took 5 bases from V and 1 from J, leaving 15 bases between them. Germline-derived CDR1 and CDR2 are SEHNR and FQNEAQ (reference sequence). The CDR3 extends over 15 amino acids. The CDR3 DNA reads TGTGCCAGCAGCCCCGGGACATATACTTCCTACGAGCAGTACTTC. This sequence encodes CASSPGTYTSYEQYF.

A few counts support this clone. This chain joins TRBV4-2 and TRBJ2-1, with 8 bases matching TRBD1. Germline V lookup: CDR1 LGHNA, CDR2 YNFKEQ. The V segment lost 1 base and the J segment 0 bases; nucleotides outside the gene matches: 2. This CDR3 contains 16 residues. The CDR3 DNA is TGTGCCAGCAGCCAAGGGGGACAGGACTCCTACAATGAGCAGTTCTTC. This translates into CASSQGGQDSYNEQFF.

The CDR3 sequence is CASSSVLSSYNEQFF. The CDR3 DNA reads as TGTGCCAGCAGCTCGGTGCTAAGCTCCTACAATGAGCAGTTCTTC. The chain carries TRBV7-9 and TRBJ2-1; no reliable D call. The length of the CDR3 is 15 residues. In germline, CDR1 is SEHNR, CDR2 FQNEAQ (reference sequence). The germline V and J ends were trimmed by 4 bases and 0 bases, with 10 bases remaining between them.

The chain has TRBV4-1 and TRBJ1-4; D is undetermined. The CDR3 consists of 14 residues. V was shortened by 5 bases and J by 8 bases, with 15 bases between the two germline ends. Germline loops: CDR1 MGHRA, CDR2 YSYEKL. The CDR3 nucleotides read TGCGCCAGCAGCTCGGACGGGAGTAGGGAAAAACTGTTTTTT. As protein: CASSSDGSREKLFF.

This chain uses TRBV19 with TRBJ2-4; D might be TRBD2 (7 bases). Germline loops: CDR1 LNHDA, CDR2 SQIVND (reference sequence). V was trimmed by 6 bases and J by 6 bases, leaving 18 bases between them. This CDR3 comprises 15 residues. CDR3 loop: CASRGAGGSGNIQYF. CDR3 coding DNA: TGTGCCAGTAGGGGGGCCGGCGGGAGCGGAAACATTCAGTACTTC.

J is TRBJ1-2 and V is TRBV29-1, with a tentative D call TRBD1 (5 bases). CDR3 length equals 14 residues. The germline CDR1 and CDR2 sequences are SQVTM and ANQGSEA. The V end lost 0 bases, the J end lost 4 bases, and 12 bases lay between the germline ends. CDR3 bases: TGCAGCGTTGAAGAGGGAGGGGCTAGCTATGGCTACACCTTC. Translation gives CSVEEGGASYGYTF.

The V gene is TRBV28, the J gene TRBJ2-7; tentative D call: TRBD1 (6 bases). Germline V CDR1 and CDR2: MDHEN, SYDVKM. The CDR3 runs 14 residues. Between the trimmed V and J ends, which lost 5 bases and 3 bases, there was a span of 14 bases. The DNA for the CDR3 is TGTGCCAGCAGTACAGGGCGTCTGAGCTACGAGCAGTACTTC. Its translation is CASSTGRLSYEQYF.

The chain couples TRBV27 to TRBJ2-5; 9 bases are shared with TRBD1. The CDR3 runs 15 residues. With V trimmed by 7 bases and J by 5 bases, 11 bases remained unmatched. Germline-derived CDR1 and CDR2 are MNHEY and SMNVEV (reference sequence). CDR3 residues: CASNPQGAWYETQYF. The CDR3 DNA is TGTGCCAGCAACCCACAGGGGGCTTGGTACGAGACCCAGTACTTC.

This chain uses TRBV19 with TRBJ1-5; the match to TRBD1 covers 7 bases. CDR1 is LNHDA, CDR2 SQIVND, per germline (reference sequence). V shed 8 bases and J 10 bases; nucleotides not matched to a gene: 11. The CDR3 consists of 13 residues. The CDR3 DNA follows: TGTGCCAGTGCGTTCGGACAGGAATTTCCCCAGCATTTT. This encodes CASAFGQEFPQHF.

The gene calls are TRBV9 and TRBJ1-4, with no clear D. Looked up from germline, CDR1 is SGDLS and CDR2 is YYNGEE. With 0 bases removed from V and 0 bases from J, the gap between germline ends came to 9 bases. CDR3 size: 16 residues. CDR3 loop: CASSVGNSATNEKLFF. In DNA form, the CDR3 reads TGTGCCAGCAGCGTAGGGAATAGCGCAACTAATGAAAAACTGTTTTTT.

This clone appeared a few times. This sequence joins TRBV28 and TRBJ2-7; 10 bases line up with TRBD1. Germline-derived CDR1 and CDR2 are MDHEN and SYDVKM. V shed 7 bases and J 5 bases; nucleotides not matched to a gene: 8. This CDR3 spans 14 amino acids. CDR3 sequence reads: CASNTGQGFDEQYF. The CDR3 bases are TGTGCCAGCAATACGGGACAGGGGTTTGACGAGCAGTACTTC.

With regard to this clone: Within the sample, other DNA sequences also encode this same CDR3. V is TRBV12-3 or TRBV12-4 and J is TRBJ2-5, with 7 bases identical to TRBD1. The CDR3 contains 13 residues. Unmatched junction bases numbered 3, after V lost 6 bases and J lost 2 bases. The CDR3, as DNA: TGTGCCAGCAGACCGGGACAGCAAGAGACCCAGTACTTC. Translation gives CASRPGQQETQYF.

The chain recombines TRBV3-1 (or the pseudogene TRBV3-2) with TRBJ2-7; tentatively, D is TRBD1 (6 bases). Germline V gene sequence: CDR1 LGHDT, CDR2 YNNKEL (reference sequence). V was cut by 1 base and J by 3 bases, with 13 bases left in between. The CDR3 runs to 15 residues. The CDR3 bases are TGTGCCAGCAGCCAAGGGGCAGGGGCATACTACGAGCAGTACTTC. It translates to CASSQGAGAYYEQYF.

The chain recombines TRBV5-8 with TRBJ2-1, with unresolved D. Germline V gives CDR1 SGHTS, CDR2 YDEGEE. V lost 0 bases and J 5 bases, leaving 6 bases between the germline ends. CDR3 length equals 13 residues. The CDR3: CASSLELDNEQFF. The CDR3 nucleotides read TGTGCCAGCAGCTTGGAGCTCGACAATGAGCAGTTCTTC.

CDR3 protein: CASSLDGAYEQYF. The CDR3 DNA is TGCGCCAGCAGCCTGGACGGGGCCTACGAGCAGTACTTC. The J gene is TRBJ2-7, the V gene TRBV5-1; D may be TRBD2 (5 bases). Trimming cost V 4 bases and J 2 bases, with 10 bases left between them. CDR3 length: 13 residues. The germline V gene encodes CDR1 SGHRS and CDR2 YFSETQ.

The rearrangement links TRBV5-4 to TRBJ2-7; possible D gene TRBD1, 6 bases. The germline CDR1 and CDR2 sequences are SGHNT and YYREEE (reference sequence). CDR3 length: 16 amino acids. V lost 4 bases and J 0 bases, leaving 17 bases between the germline ends. The CDR3 reads CASSPVGGRSSYEQYF. CDR3 sequence (DNA): TGTGCCAGCAGCCCTGTAGGGGGACGGAGCTCCTACGAGCAGTACTTC.

The CDR3, as DNA: TGTGCCAGCAGCGTGGGGACTAGCGAATCCTACGAGCAGTACTTC. Translation gives CASSVGTSESYEQYF. The V call is TRBV9, the J call TRBJ2-7; 10 nucleotides match TRBD2. Unmatched junction bases numbered 3, after V lost 2 bases and J lost 1 base. The germline V gene encodes CDR1 SGDLS and CDR2 YYNGEE. This CDR3 is built from 15 residues.

The chain joins TRBV7-2 to TRBJ2-3; 8 nucleotides align to TRBD2. After removal of 2 bases from V and 4 bases from J, the junction contained 2 bases not matched to a gene. This CDR3 has 14 residues. CDR1 and CDR2 from the germline V gene are SGHTA and FQGNSA. The CDR3 region has the DNA TGTGCCAGCAGCTTACGGACTAGCCCAGATACGCAGTATTTT. Translation: CASSLRTSPDTQYF.

The chain carries TRBV28 and TRBJ1-5, with 7 nucleotides matching TRBD1. CDR1 is MDHEN, CDR2 SYDVKM, per germline. The CDR3 has 15 residues. V lost 5 bases, J lost 7 bases, and 11 bases stayed unmatched. The CDR3 sequence: CASSPRQGSKQPQHF. CDR3 bases: TGTGCCAGCAGTCCGCGACAGGGAAGTAAGCAGCCCCAGCATTTT.